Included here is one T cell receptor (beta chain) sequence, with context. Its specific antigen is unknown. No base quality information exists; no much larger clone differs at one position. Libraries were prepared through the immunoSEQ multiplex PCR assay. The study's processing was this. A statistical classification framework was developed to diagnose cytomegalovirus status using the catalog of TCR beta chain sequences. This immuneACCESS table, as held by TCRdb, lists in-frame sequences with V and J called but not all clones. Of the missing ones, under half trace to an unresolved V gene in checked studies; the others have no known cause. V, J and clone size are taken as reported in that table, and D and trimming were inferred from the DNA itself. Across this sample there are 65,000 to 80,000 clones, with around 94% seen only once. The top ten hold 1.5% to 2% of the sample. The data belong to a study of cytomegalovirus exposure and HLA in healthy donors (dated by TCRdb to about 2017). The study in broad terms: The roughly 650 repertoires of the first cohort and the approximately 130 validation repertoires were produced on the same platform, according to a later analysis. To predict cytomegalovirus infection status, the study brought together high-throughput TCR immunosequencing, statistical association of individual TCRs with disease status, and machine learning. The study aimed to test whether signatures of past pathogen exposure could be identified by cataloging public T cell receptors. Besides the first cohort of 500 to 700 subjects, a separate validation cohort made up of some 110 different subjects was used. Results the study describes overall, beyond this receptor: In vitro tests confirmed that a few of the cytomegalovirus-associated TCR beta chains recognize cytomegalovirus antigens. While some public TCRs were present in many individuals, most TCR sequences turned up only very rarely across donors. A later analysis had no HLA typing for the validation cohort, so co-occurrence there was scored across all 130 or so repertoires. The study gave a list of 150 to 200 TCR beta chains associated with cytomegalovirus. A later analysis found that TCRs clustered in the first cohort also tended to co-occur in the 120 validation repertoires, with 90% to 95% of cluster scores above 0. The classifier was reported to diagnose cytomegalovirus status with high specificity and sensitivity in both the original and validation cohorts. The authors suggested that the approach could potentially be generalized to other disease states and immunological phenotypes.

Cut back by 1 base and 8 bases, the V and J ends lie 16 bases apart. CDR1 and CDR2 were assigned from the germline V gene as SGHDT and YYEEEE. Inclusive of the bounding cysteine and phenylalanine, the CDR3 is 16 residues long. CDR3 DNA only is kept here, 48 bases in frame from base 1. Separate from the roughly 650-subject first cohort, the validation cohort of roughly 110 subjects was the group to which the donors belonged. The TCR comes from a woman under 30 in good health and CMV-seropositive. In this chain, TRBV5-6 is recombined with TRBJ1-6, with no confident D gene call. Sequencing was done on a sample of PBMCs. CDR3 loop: CASSLTPRGLDSPLHF. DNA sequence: TGTGCCAGCAGCTTGACCCCCAGAGGGCTCGATTCACCCCTCCACTTT.